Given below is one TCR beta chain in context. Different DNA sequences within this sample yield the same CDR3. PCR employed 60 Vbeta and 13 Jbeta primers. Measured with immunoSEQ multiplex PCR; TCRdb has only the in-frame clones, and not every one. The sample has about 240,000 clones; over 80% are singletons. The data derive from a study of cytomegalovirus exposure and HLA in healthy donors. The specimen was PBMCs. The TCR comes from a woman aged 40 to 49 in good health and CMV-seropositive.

The CDR3 DNA is TGTGCCAGCAGCTTGGGACAGGTTAATCAGCCCCAGCATTTT. Protein product: CASSLGQVNQPQHF. J is TRBJ1-5 and V is TRBV7-9; 8 positions agree with TRBD1. The ends lost 3 bases at V and 4 bases at J; junction bases unmatched: 2. From germline, CDR1 is SEHNR and CDR2 FQNEAQ (reference sequence). The CDR3 is 14 amino acids.